Described below is a single TCR beta chain sequence and its context. The CDR3 has 15 residues. Trimming took off 2 bases at V and 2 bases at J, with 13 bases between the two ends. The germline V gene has CDR1 SGHRS and CDR2 YFSETQ. The data derive from a study of blood T cell repertoires in COVID-19. The wider study: Some COVID-19 samples were acute and others convalescent; all came from the United States, Italy and Spain. T cells, B-cell-depleted T cells, or PBMCs provided the cDNA or gDNA that served as material.

Original data processing: Estimates of nucleated cell counts were drawn from the amplification of reference gene primers. Using immunoSEQ multiplex PCR, the repertoire was profiled, and TCRdb retains in-frame clones only, with some absent. D and trimming come from the DNA, and the V and J calls and clone size come from that table. The sample lists some 54,000 clones; 80% to 85% were seen once. Sequencing input: peripheral blood. The sequence was obtained from a woman aged 60-70 years with acute or convalescent COVID-19. V gene TRBV5-1 combines with J gene TRBJ1-1; the D is unclear. The CDR3 spells CASSLSPQVNTEAFF. CDR3 coding DNA: TGCGCCAGCAGCTTATCTCCCCAGGTAAACACTGAAGCTTTCTTT.